This TCR beta chain stems from a study of vaccination and CD4 T cells after COVID-19. In the study overall: Roughly ten convalescent cases were mild and one was severe, and all had been SARS-CoV-2 positive by nasal swab PCR. Study results and limitations: Sampling was limited to relatively few convalescent patients, with no early post-infection timepoints studied.

Cultured CD4+ T cell DNA underwent sequencing with the Oncomine TCR Beta short-read assay. TCRdb re-derived calls from the PCR reads in MiXCR, one entry per CDR3 protein. The table includes 12,000 to 15,000 distinct CDR3 sequences, 25% to 30% detected once. This clonotype was picked up a small number of times. Its specificity is unknown. Treatment noted: approximately 10-day PBMC culture with coronavirus spike peptide pools or control peptides (ViraFEST assay). The sequence derives from a human donor with COVID-19. Sequenced: cultured CD4+ T cells from blood.

This CDR3 is CASSARQGSGTEAFF. Written as DNA, the CDR3 is TGTGCCAGCAGCGCGCGACAGGGCTCCGGAACTGAAGCTTTCTTT. V usage is TRBV11-3 and J usage is TRBJ1-1; TRBD1 agrees at 7 bases. The germline CDR1 and CDR2 sequences are SGHNT and YENEEA. The CDR3 runs to 15 residues. With V trimmed by 5 bases and J by 5 bases, 11 bases remained unmatched.